This T cell receptor (beta chain) was sequenced for a study of T cells in Graves' hyperthyroidism and ophthalmopathy. Amplification of TCR beta CDR3 regions used RNA as the template. The HTBI set primed first-round TCR CDR3 RT-PCR. TCRdb itself ran the multiplex PCR reads through MiXCR, one entry per CDR3 protein. Of 450,000 to 600,000 distinct CDR3 sequences listed, about 15% are singletons. This clonotype has ten or more counts. The origin of this receptor is a woman in her forties with Graves' hyperthyroidism. The sample comprised blood.

CDR3 in DNA: TGTGCCAGCTCACCCCCCCACGGCGGAGTCTCCTACGAGCAGTACTTC. It specifies CASSPPHGGVSYEQYF. The chain combines TRBV18 with TRBJ2-7; no definite D call. Germline values: CDR1 KGHSH, CDR2 LQKENI. The germline V and J ends were trimmed by 3 bases and 0 bases, with 15 bases remaining between them. This CDR3 is built from 16 residues.